The 27 T cell receptor beta chains presented below share a single source sample, sequenced in a study of OX40 agonist ivuxolimab in advanced cancers. The protocol was immunoSEQ multiplex PCR, while the TCRdb copy is restricted to in-frame clones and leaves out a portion. The profile shows 60,000 to 85,000 clones, 89% of them singletons. Sequenced here: CD4+ or CD8+ T cells sorted from blood, sampled in a trial of the OX40 agonist ivuxolimab. The receptor set was obtained from an adult with an advanced solid tumor such as melanoma, head and neck, liver or kidney cancer.

There are a few counts of this clone. The V and J genes are TRBV19 and TRBJ2-7; D not certain. CDR1 is LNHDA, CDR2 SQIVND, per germline (reference sequence). The CDR3 length is 14 residues. V was shortened by 7 bases and J by 1 base, with 14 bases between the two germline ends. The CDR3 nucleotides read TGTGCCAGTAAGGCTGTCCTAGGGTCCTACGAGCAGTACTTC. As protein: CASKAVLGSYEQYF.

The chain links TRBV27 to TRBJ1-1, with a weak D call TRBD1 (5 bases). V lost 3 bases, J lost 3 bases, and 8 bases lay in between. Germline V lookup: CDR1 MNHEY, CDR2 SMNVEV (reference sequence). The length of the CDR3 is 13 residues. In nucleotides, the CDR3 is TGTGCCAGCAGTTTGAGGGGTGACACTGAAGCTTTCTTT. Translated: CASSLRGDTEAFF.

The chain has TRBV28 and TRBJ1-2; 10 bases are shared with TRBD1. The CDR3 length is 16 residues. CDR1 and CDR2 from the germline V gene are MDHEN and SYDVKM. After removal of 5 bases from V and 4 bases from J, the junction contained 10 bases not matched to a gene. CDR3 DNA sequence: TGTGCCAGCAGTCCGCCCGGGACAGGGGCTCCCTATGGCTACACCTTC. Amino acids: CASSPPGTGAPYGYTF.

This clone was observed once. The chain couples TRBV7-3 to TRBJ2-2; D is uncertain. Per germline, CDR1 SGHTA and CDR2 FQGTGA. Trimming removed 2 bases at V and 4 bases at J, with 11 bases between. CDR3 length: 15 amino acids. This CDR3 reads CASSLYGWGTGELFF. In DNA, the CDR3 is TGTGCCAGCAGCTTATACGGGTGGGGCACCGGGGAGCTGTTTTTT.

The chain is built from TRBV11-3 and TRBJ2-3; 7 positions agree with TRBD2. This CDR3 has 16 residues. J was trimmed by 0 bases and V by 1 base; bases with no gene match: 4. CDR1 is SGHNT, CDR2 YENEEA, per germline. CDR3: CASSLVGGSSTDTQYF. The CDR3 nucleotides read TGTGCCAGCAGCTTAGTCGGGGGGAGTAGCACAGATACGCAGTATTTT. The entire variable domain, with the rest obtained from reference TRBV11-3 and TRBJ2-3, is as follows: EAGVVQSPRYKIIEKKQPVAFWCNPISGHNTLYWYLQNLGQGPELLIRYENEEAVDDSQLPKDRFSAERLKGVDSTLKIQPAELGDSAVYLCASSLVGGSSTDTQYFGPGTRLTVL.

The J gene is TRBJ2-5, the V gene TRBV5-4; 13 bases align to TRBD2. The V gene's germline CDR1 is SGHNT and CDR2 YYREEE (reference sequence). The V segment lost 3 bases and the J segment 4 bases; nucleotides outside the gene matches: 3. This CDR3 region has 15 residues. The CDR3 DNA reads TGTGCCAGCAGCTACCGACTAGCGGGGGGAGAGACCCAGTACTTC. Translation: CASSYRLAGGETQYF. The entire variable domain, with the rest obtained from reference TRBV5-4 and TRBJ2-5, is as follows: ETGVTQSPTHLIKTRGQQVTLRCSSQSGHNTVSWYQQALGQGPQFIFQYYREEENGRGNFPPRFSGLQFPNYSSELNVNALELDDSALYLCASSYRLAGGETQYFGPGTRLLVL.

The chain combines TRBV5-6 with TRBJ2-5; maybe TRBD2 (6 bases). The V gene lost 3 bases and the J gene lost 5 bases, with 14 bases spanning the gap. The germline CDR1 and CDR2 sequences are SGHDT and YYEEEE. The CDR3 totals 14 residues. The CDR3 loop reads CASSSGRWVETQYF. The CDR3 coding sequence is TGTGCCAGCAGCTCAGGGAGGTGGGTCGAGACCCAGTACTTC.

V usage is TRBV2 and J usage is TRBJ2-2; D possibly corresponds to TRBD1 (5 bases). Between the trimmed V and J ends, which lost 4 bases and 5 bases, there was a span of 17 bases. In germline, CDR1 is SNHLY, CDR2 FYNNEI. CDR3 length: 16 amino acids. CDR3 nucleotide sequence: TGTGCCAGCAGTGTATTACAGGTTGTTGGAACCGGGGAGCTGTTTTTT. As protein: CASSVLQVVGTGELFF.

V is TRBV5-5 and J is TRBJ2-1; possibly TRBD2 for D (6 bases). Trimming stripped 4 bases from V and 13 bases from J, with 15 bases between. Germline V gene lookup returns CDR1 SGHKS and CDR2 YYEKEE (reference sequence). The CDR3 runs to 12 residues. This CDR3 is CASSPQFAGQFF. DNA for the CDR3: TGTGCCAGCAGCCCACAATTTGCGGGACAGTTCTTC.

On this clone itself: The junction shows a germline mismatch at one end, possibly a read error. This rearrangement joins TRBV4-2 to TRBJ1-1; tentatively, D is TRBD1 (5 bases). CDR1 and CDR2 (germline): LGHNA, YNFKEQ. This CDR3 comprises 15 residues. This CDR3 reads CASSQAGDLNTEAFF. The CDR3 nucleotides are TGTGCCAGCAGTCAAGCGGGGGACTTGAACACTGAAGCTTTCTTT.

The V gene is TRBV29-1, the J gene TRBJ1-1; 7 bases align to TRBD1. The CDR3 has 13 residues. The germline gives CDR1 SQVTM, CDR2 ANQGSEA. The ends lost 7 bases at V and 0 bases at J; junction bases unmatched: 5. The CDR3 nucleotides read TGCAGCGGCTTGGGACAGCTGAACACTGAAGCTTTCTTT. Its translation: CSGLGQLNTEAFF.

The J gene is TRBJ1-5, the V gene TRBV27, with 12 bases that match TRBD1. Per the germline V gene, CDR1 is MNHEY and CDR2 is SMNVEV (reference sequence). The ends lost 4 bases at V and 2 bases at J; junction bases unmatched: 3. The CDR3 length is 16 residues. This CDR3 reads CASSSGTGGRNQPQHF. CDR3 nucleotides: TGTGCCAGCAGTTCTGGGACAGGGGGCCGCAATCAGCCCCAGCATTTT.

The chain carries TRBV7-2 and TRBJ1-1; 8 positions agree with TRBD1. The CDR3 loop spans 14 amino acids. Germline V CDR1 and CDR2: SGHTA, FQGNSA. The trim removed 2 bases at V and 2 bases at J, leaving 1 base unmatched. Here the CDR3 reads CASSLQGANTEAFF. CDR3 sequence (DNA): TGTGCCAGCAGCTTACAGGGGGCAAACACTGAAGCTTTCTTT.

The chain employs TRBV18 and TRBJ2-5; weak D call: TRBD1 (6 bases). Trimming took off 5 bases at V and 3 bases at J, with 7 bases between the two ends. CDR3 length: 12 amino acids. Germline V gene sequence: CDR1 KGHSH, CDR2 LQKENI. CDR3 sequence: CASSGQKETQYF. CDR3 nucleotide sequence: TGTGCCAGCTCAGGACAGAAAGAGACCCAGTACTTC. The full variable domain, with the rest looked up from reference TRBV18 and TRBJ2-5, is NAGVMQNPRHLVRRRGQEARLRCSPMKGHSHVYWYRQLPEEGLKFMVYLQKENIIDESGMPKERFSAEFPKEGPSILRIQQVVRGDSAAYFCASSGQKETQYFGPGTRLLVL.

The chain joins TRBV14 to TRBJ2-5; the D gene is possibly TRBD2 (5 bases). In germline, CDR1 is SGHDN, CDR2 FVKESK. Trimming pared 3 bases from V and 5 bases from J, leaving 10 bases between. The CDR3 length is 13 residues. The CDR3 protein is CASSQDSMETQYF. The CDR3, as DNA: TGTGCCAGCAGCCAGGACTCAATGGAGACCCAGTACTTC.

There are a few counts of this clone. The chain carries TRBV7-9 and TRBJ2-1, with 7 bases matching TRBD2. The CDR3 runs 12 residues. Looked up from germline, CDR1 is SEHNR and CDR2 is FQNEAQ (reference sequence). The DNA for the CDR3 is TGTGCGTCTCGGGAGGTCCACAATGAGCAGTTCTTC. Its protein product is CASREVHNEQFF.

The chain uses TRBV19 and TRBJ1-3, with D maybe TRBD1 (6 bases). V lost 7 bases, J lost 0 bases, and 13 bases lay in between. CDR3 length equals 15 residues. In germline, CDR1 is LNHDA, CDR2 SQIVND (reference sequence). In DNA form, the CDR3 reads TGTGCCAGTAACAGGGTGAAAGGCTCTGGAAACACCATATATTTT. This translates into CASNRVKGSGNTIYF.

This rearrangement joins TRBV5-5 to TRBJ2-2; TRBD1 might be the D (6 bases). The CDR3 is made up of 13 amino acids. In germline, CDR1 is SGHKS, CDR2 YYEKEE (reference sequence). The V and J ends lost 2 bases and 6 bases respectively, with 8 bases between them. CDR3 residues: CASSFGQSGELFF. The CDR3 DNA is TGTGCCAGCAGCTTCGGACAGTCCGGGGAGCTGTTTTTT.

This chain joins TRBV18 and TRBJ1-5; 9 positions match TRBD1. CDR3 length: 14 residues. V was clipped by 5 bases and J by 5 bases; unmatched bases: 4. Germline V lookup: CDR1 KGHSH, CDR2 LQKENI. CDR3 in DNA: TGTGCCAGCTCAGAAGGGACAGGGCATCAGCCCCAGCATTTT. Its protein product is CASSEGTGHQPQHF.

This chain links TRBV30 with TRBJ1-5; D is possibly TRBD1 (6 bases). Trimming took 5 bases from V and 4 from J, leaving 6 bases between them. The CDR3 is made up of 11 amino acids. Germline CDR1 GTSNPN, CDR2 SVGIG (reference sequence). The CDR3 spells CAWGQNQPQHF. The CDR3 region has the DNA TGTGCCTGGGGACAGAATCAGCCCCAGCATTTT.

The chain recombines TRBV5-1 with TRBJ1-3; D is undetermined. The CDR3 consists of 14 residues. From germline, CDR1 is SGHRS and CDR2 YFSETQ. V lost 0 bases and J lost 4, with 8 bases in between. The CDR3 sequence: CASSLAGYGNTIYF. For the CDR3, the DNA is TGCGCCAGCAGCTTGGCCGGGTACGGAAACACCATATATTTT.

The rearrangement uses TRBV9 and TRBJ1-1, with a possible D match to TRBD1 (5 bases). The CDR3 is 16 amino acids. Germline CDR1 and CDR2: SGDLS and YYNGEE. V lost 3 bases and J lost 4, with 19 bases in between. The DNA of the CDR3 is TGTGCCAGCAGCGCTCCCGAGAAGGGGTTTGGCACTGAAGCTTTCTTT. Translated: CASSAPEKGFGTEAFF.

The V gene is TRBV18, the J gene TRBJ2-1; 7 nucleotides align to TRBD1. The CDR3 sequence is 15 residues long. Germline lookup yields CDR1 KGHSH and CDR2 LQKENI. V lost 4 bases, J lost 4 bases, and 7 bases stayed unmatched. CDR3 bases: TGTGCCAGCTCACTACAGGGGATGGGTTACAATGAGCAGTTCTTC. It specifies CASSLQGMGYNEQFF.

This clone is medium-sized (0.01 to 0.1%) by share. The chain employs TRBV2 and TRBJ2-7, with 7 bases identical to TRBD1. CDR1 and CDR2 from the germline V gene are SNHLY and FYNNEI. This CDR3 has 13 amino acids. The ends lost 10 bases at V and 0 bases at J; junction bases unmatched: 6. CDR3 in amino acids: CATGTVFSYEQYF. In DNA, the CDR3 is TGTGCCACGGGGACAGTTTTCTCCTACGAGCAGTACTTC.

The chain uses TRBV10-2 and TRBJ2-7; D is ambiguous. Germline V gene lookup returns CDR1 WSHSY and CDR2 SAAADI. Trimming removed 4 bases at V and 2 bases at J, with 9 bases between. The CDR3 extends over 13 amino acids. The CDR3 protein is CASSATTPYEQYF. CDR3 DNA: TGCGCCAGCAGTGCTACGACCCCCTACGAGCAGTACTTC.

J is TRBJ2-3 and V is TRBV7-9, with 8 bases lining up with TRBD1. CDR1 is SEHNR, CDR2 FQNEAQ, per germline (reference sequence). The CDR3 consists of 15 residues. The V gene end was trimmed by 5 bases and the J gene end by 3 bases; junction bases not matched to a gene: 7. CDR3 protein: CASSRGQGVTDTQYF. For the CDR3, the DNA is TGTGCCAGCAGCCGTGGACAGGGAGTGACAGATACGCAGTATTTT.

Worth noting for this clone: Other DNA sequences in the same sample also yield this CDR3. The chain links TRBV30 to TRBJ1-2; tentative D call: TRBD1 (5 bases). V lost 0 bases and J lost 8, with 13 bases in between. The CDR3 totals 13 residues. Germline V gene sequence: CDR1 GTSNPN, CDR2 SVGIG (reference sequence). The CDR3 DNA reads as TGTGCCTGGAGTGTACTGGGGGTAGGAGGCTACACCTTC. Amino acids: CAWSVLGVGGYTF.